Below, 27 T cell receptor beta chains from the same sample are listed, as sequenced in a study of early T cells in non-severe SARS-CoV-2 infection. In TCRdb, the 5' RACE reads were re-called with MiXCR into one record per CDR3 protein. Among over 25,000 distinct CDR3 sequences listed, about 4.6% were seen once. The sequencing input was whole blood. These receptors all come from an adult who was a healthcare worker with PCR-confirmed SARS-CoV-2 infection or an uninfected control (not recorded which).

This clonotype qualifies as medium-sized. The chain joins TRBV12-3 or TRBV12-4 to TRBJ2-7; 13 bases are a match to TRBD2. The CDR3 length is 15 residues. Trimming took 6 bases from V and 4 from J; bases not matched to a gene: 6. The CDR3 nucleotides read TGTGCCAGCAGCCTGGGACTAGCGGGGCAGTACGAGCAGTACTTC. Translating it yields CASSLGLAGQYEQYF.

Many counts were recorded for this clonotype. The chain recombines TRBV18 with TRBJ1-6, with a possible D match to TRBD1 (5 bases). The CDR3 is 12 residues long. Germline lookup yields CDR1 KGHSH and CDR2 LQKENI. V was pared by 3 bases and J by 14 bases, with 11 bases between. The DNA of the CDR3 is TGTGCCAGCTCACCCCGTGGGGGATCCCTCCACTTT. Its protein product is CASSPRGGSLHF.

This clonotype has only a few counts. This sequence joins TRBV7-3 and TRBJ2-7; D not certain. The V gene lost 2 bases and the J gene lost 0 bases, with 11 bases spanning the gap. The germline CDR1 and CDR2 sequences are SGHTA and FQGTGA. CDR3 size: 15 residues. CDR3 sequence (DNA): TGTGCCAGCAGCTTACAACCCCAGAGCTCCTACGAGCAGTACTTC. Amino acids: CASSLQPQSSYEQYF.

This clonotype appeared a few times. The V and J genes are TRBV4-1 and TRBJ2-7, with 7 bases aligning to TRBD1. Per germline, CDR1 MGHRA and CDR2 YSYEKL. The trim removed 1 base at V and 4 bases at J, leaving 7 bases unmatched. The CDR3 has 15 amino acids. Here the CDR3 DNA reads TGCGCCAGCAGCCAAGGACAGGGAGAGGGGTACGAGCAGTACTTC. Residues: CASSQGQGEGYEQYF.

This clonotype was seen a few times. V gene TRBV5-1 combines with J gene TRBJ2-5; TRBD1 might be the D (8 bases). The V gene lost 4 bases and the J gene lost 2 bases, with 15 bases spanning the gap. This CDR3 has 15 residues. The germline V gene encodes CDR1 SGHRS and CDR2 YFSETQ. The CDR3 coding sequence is TGCGCCAGCAGCCCTGACAGGGGAGGGCAAGAGACCCAGTACTTC. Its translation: CASSPDRGGQETQYF.

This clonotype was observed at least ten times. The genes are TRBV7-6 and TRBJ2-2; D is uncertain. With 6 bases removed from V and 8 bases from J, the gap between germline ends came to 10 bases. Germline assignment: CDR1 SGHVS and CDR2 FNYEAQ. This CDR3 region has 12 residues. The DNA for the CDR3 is TGTGCCAGCAGTGCGCTTTGGGGGGAGCTGTTTTTT. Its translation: CASSALWGELFF.

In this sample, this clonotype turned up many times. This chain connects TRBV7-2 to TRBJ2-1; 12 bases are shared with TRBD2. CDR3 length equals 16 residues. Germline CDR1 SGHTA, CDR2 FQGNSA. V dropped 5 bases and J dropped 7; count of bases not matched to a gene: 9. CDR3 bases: TGTGCCAGCAGCATTGATAGACTAGCGGGGGATAATGAGCAGTTCTTC. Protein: CASSIDRLAGDNEQFF. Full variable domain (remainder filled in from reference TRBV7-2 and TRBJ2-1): GAGVSQSPSNKVTEKGKDVELRCDPISGHTALYWYRQSLGQGLEFLIYFQGNSAPDKSGLPSDRFSAERTGGSVSTLTIQRTQQEDSAVYLCASSIDRLAGDNEQFFGPGTRLTVL.

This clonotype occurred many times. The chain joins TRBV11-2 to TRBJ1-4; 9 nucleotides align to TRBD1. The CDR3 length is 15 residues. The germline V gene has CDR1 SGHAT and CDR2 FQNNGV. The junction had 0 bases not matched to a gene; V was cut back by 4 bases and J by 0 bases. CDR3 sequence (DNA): TGTGCCAGCAGCTGGGACAGGGCAACTAATGAAAAACTGTTTTTT. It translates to CASSWDRATNEKLFF.

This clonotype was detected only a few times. The CDR3 nucleotides are TGTGCCAGCGCCGCTAGCGGGGGAGAAACCGGGGAGCTGTTTTTT. Translated: CASAASGGETGELFF. V usage is TRBV6-1 and J usage is TRBJ2-2, with 10 bases identical to TRBD2. V gave up 8 bases and J gave up 5 bases; unmatched junction bases: 8. The CDR3 consists of 15 residues. From germline, CDR1 is MNHNS and CDR2 SASEGT.

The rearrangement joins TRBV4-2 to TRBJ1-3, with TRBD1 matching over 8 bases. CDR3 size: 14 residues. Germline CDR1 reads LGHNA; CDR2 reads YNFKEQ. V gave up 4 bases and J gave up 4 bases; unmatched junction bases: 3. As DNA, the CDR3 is TGTGCCAGCAGCCTCGACAGGGGCGGAAACACCATATATTTT. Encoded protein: CASSLDRGGNTIYF.

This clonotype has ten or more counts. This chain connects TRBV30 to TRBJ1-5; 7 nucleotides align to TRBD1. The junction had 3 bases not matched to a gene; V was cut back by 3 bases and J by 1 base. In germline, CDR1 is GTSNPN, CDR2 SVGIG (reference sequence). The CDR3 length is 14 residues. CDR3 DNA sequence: TGTGCCTGGAGGAAGACAGGGAGCAATCAGCCCCAGCATTTT. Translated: CAWRKTGSNQPQHF. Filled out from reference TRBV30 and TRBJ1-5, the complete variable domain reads SQTIHQWPATLVQPVGSPLSLECTVEGTSNPNLYWYRQAAGRGLQLLFYSVGIGQISSEVPQNLSASRPQDRQFILSSKKLLLSDSGFYLCAWRKTGSNQPQHFGDGTRLSIL.

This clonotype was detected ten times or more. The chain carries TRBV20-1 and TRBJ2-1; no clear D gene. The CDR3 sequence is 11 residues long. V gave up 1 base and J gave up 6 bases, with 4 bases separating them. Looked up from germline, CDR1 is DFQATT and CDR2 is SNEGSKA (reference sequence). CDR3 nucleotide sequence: TGCAGTGCTAGAGGACCCAATGAGCAGTTCTTC. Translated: CSARGPNEQFF.

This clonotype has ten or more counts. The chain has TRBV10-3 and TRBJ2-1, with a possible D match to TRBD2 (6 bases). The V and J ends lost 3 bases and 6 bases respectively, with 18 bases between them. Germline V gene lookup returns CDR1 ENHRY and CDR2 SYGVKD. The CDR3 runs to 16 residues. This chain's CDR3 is CAISDPKTTRRNEQFF. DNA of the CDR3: TGTGCCATCAGTGATCCTAAAACGACTAGACGCAATGAGCAGTTCTTC.

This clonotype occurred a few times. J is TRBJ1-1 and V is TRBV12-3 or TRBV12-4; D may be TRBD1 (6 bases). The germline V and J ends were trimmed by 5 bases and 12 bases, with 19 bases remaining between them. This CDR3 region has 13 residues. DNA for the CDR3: TGTGCCAGCAGTACCTCCGGGACAAAAATAACTTTCTTT. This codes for CASSTSGTKITFF.

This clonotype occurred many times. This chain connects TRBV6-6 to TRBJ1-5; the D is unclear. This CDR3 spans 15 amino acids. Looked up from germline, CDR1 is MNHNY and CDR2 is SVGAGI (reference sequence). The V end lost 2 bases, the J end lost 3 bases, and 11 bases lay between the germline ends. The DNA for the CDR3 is TGTGCCAGCAGTTACGTGGCTCCTCACAATCAGCCCCAGCATTTT. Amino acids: CASSYVAPHNQPQHF.

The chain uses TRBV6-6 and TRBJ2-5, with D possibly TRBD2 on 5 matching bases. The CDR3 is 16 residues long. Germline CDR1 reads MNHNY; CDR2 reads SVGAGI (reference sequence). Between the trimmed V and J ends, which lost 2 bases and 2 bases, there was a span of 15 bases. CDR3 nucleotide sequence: TGTGCCAGCAGTTACGGGGAGAGGACGGATCAAGAGACCCAGTACTTC. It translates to CASSYGERTDQETQYF.

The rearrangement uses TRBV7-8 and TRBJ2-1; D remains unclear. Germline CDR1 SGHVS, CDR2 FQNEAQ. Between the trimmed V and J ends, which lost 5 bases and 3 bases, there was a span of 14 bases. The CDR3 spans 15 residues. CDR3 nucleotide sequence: TGTGCCAGCAGCGGAGAGGTAACTTTCTACAATGAGCAGTTCTTC. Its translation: CASSGEVTFYNEQFF.

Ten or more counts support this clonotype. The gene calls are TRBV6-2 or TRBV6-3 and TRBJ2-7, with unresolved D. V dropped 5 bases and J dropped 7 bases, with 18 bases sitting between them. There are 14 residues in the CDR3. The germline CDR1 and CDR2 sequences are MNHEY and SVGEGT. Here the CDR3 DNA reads TGTGCCAGCAGTCCCAGCTTACCCGGCAGGGAGCAGTACTTC. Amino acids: CASSPSLPGREQYF.

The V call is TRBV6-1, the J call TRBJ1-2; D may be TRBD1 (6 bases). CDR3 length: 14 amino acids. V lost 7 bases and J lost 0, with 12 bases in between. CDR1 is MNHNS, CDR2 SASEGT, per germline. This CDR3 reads CASNKGDTNYGYTF. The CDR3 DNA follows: TGTGCCAGCAATAAGGGGGACACTAACTATGGCTACACCTTC.

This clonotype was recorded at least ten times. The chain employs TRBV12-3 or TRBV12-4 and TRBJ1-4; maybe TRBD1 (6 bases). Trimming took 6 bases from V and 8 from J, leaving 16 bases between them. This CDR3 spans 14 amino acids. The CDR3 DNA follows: TGTGCCAGCAGCAAGACAGGCCCAGGAGAAAAACTGTTTTTT. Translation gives CASSKTGPGEKLFF.

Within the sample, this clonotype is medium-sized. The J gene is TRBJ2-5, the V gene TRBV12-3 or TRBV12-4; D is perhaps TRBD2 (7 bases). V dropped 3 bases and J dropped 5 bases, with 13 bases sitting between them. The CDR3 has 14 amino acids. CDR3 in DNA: TGTGCCAGCAGTTTCCGGGGGGCTAGGGAGACCCAGTACTTC. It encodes CASSFRGARETQYF.

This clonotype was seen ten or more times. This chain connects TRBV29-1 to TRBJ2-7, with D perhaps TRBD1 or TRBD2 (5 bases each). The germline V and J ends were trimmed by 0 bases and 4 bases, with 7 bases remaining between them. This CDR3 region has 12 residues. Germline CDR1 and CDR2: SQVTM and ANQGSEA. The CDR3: CSVEDGGYEQYF. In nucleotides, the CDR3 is TGCAGCGTTGAAGATGGGGGTTACGAGCAGTACTTC.

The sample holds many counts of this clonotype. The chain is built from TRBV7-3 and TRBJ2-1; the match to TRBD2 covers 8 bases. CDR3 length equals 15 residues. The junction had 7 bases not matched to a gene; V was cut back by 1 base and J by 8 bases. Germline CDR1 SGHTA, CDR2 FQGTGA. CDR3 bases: TGTGCCAGCAGCTTAATCGCGGGGGGTCTACATGAGCAGTTCTTC. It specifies CASSLIAGGLHEQFF.

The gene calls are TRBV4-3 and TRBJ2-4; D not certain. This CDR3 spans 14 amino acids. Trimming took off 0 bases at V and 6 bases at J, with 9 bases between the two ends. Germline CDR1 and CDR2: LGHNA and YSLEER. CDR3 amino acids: CASSQDSQTNIQYF. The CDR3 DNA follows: TGCGCCAGCAGCCAAGATAGTCAGACAAACATTCAGTACTTC.

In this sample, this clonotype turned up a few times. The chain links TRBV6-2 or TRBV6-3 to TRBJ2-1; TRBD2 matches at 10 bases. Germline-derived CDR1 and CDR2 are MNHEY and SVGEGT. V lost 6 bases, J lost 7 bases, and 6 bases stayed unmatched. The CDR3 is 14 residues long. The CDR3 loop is CASRPSGSFNEQFF. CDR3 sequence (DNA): TGTGCCAGCAGACCTAGCGGGAGTTTTAATGAGCAGTTCTTC.

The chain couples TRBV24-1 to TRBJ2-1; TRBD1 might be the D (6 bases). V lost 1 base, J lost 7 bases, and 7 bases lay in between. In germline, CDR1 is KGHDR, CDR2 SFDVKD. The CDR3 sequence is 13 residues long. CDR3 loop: CATSDLRGNEQFF. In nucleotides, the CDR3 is TGTGCCACCAGTGATTTAAGGGGGAATGAGCAGTTCTTC.

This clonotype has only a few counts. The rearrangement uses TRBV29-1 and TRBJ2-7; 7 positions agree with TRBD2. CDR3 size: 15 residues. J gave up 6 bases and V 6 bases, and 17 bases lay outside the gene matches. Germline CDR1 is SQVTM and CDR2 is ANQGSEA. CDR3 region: CSVGDYRKLPGEQYF. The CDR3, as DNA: TGCAGCGTCGGGGACTATCGCAAATTACCGGGCGAGCAGTACTTC.